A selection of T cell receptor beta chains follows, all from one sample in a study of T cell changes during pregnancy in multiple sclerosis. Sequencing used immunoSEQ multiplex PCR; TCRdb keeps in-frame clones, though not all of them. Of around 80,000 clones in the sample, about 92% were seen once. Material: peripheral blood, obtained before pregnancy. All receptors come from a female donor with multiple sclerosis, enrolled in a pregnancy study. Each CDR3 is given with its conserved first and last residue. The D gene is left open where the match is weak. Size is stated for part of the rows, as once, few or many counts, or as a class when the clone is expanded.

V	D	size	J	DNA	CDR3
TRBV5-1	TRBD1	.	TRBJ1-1	TGCGCCAGCAGCCCAGGACAGGGGGAAGGGAACACTGAAGCTTTCTTT	CASSPGQGEGNTEAFF
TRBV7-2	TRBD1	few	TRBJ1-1	TGTGCCAGCAGCTTCTCGGGGACAGCGAACACTGAAGCTTTCTTT	CASSFSGTANTEAFF
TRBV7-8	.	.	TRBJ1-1	TGTGCCAGCACACCACGCACAACCGGGACACCGAACACTGAAGCTTTCTTT	CASTPRTTGTPNTEAFF
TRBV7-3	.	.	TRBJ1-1	TGTGCCAGCAGCCCTGGTACAGGGAGAGCTTTCTTT	CASSPGTGRAFF
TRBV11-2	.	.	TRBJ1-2	TGTGCCAGCAGCTTAGGTCTGGGAGTTGTCGATGGCTACACCTTC	CASSLGLGVVDGYTF
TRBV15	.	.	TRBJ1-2	TGTGCCACCAGCAGAGATGGGGGCGGCCGGGATGGCTACACCTTC	CATSRDGGGRDGYTF
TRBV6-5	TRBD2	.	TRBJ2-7	TGTGCCAGCAGTTACGCCGGGACTAGCGGGGGTCGGGAGAACTTC	CASSYAGTSGGRENF
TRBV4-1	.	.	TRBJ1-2	TGCGCCAGCAGCCAAGTTGGCCGTAGGGGCTATGGCTACACCTTC	CASSQVGRRGYGYTF
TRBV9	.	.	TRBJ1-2	TGTGCCAGCAGCAAACAAGGGGGGGCCGGTTACACCTTC	CASSKQGGAGYTF
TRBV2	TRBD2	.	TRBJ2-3	TGTGCCAGCAGTGTCACTAGCGGGGGGTCGACAGATACGCAGTATTTT	CASSVTSGGSTDTQYF
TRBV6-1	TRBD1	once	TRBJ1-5	TGTGCCAGCAGGGGGGGGACAGGGGACAGAAAGCCCCAGCATTTT	CASRGGTGDRKPQHF
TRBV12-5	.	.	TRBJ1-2	TGTGCTAGTGAGCAGGCCGGCATCTATGGCTACACCTTC	CASEQAGIYGYTF
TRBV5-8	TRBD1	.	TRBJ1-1	TGTGCCAGCAGCCCCATGTCGGGGAAACAGGGGAGGACTTTCTTT	CASSPMSGKQGRTFF
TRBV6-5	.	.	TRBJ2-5	TGTGCCAGCAGCCAGCAGGCGGGTACTGGGACCCAGTACTTC	CASSQQAGTGTQYF
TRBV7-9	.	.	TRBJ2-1	TGTGCCAGCAGATCCACAGGAGTCGAGGAGTTCTTC	CASRSTGVEEFF
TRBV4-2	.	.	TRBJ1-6	TGTGCCAGCAGCCCTGGGGTGCAGGACTGGATAGGTTCACCCCTCCACTTT	CASSPGVQDWIGSPLHF
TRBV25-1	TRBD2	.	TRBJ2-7	TGTGCCAGCAGAGAGAGGGGAGGGTACGAGCAGTACTTC	CASRERGGYEQYF
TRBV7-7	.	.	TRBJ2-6	TGTGCTAGCAGCTTGGGGGGACCGAGCTCTGGGGCCAACGTCCTGACTTTC	CASSLGGPSSGANVLTF
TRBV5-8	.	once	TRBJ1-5	TGTGCCAGCAGCTTGTATTTGCAGGGAAGGGATCAGCCCCAGCATTTT	CASSLYLQGRDQPQHF
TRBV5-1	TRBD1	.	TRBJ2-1	TGCGCCAGCAGCTTGGCCCCGACAGGGAGCGACAATGAGCAGTTCTTC	CASSLAPTGSDNEQFF
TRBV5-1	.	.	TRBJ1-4	TGCGCCAGCAGCTTAGGGGCGGAAACCTTTGCAACTAATGAAAAACTGTTTTTT	CASSLGAETFATNEKLFF
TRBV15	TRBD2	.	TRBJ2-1	TGTGCCACCAGCAGGGGACTAGCGGGTGAAAATGAGCAGTTCTTC	CATSRGLAGENEQFF
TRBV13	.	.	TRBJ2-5	TGTGCCAGCAGCTTGGGCCAGGGAGGAGAGACCCAGTACTTC	CASSLGQGGETQYF
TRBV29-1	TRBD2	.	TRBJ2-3	TGCAGCGTTGGGGCGGGGGAGGAAGATACGCAGTATTTT	CSVGAGEEDTQYF
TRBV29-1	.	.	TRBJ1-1	TGCAGCGTTGTACAGGGGAACACTGAAGCTTTCTTT	CSVVQGNTEAFF
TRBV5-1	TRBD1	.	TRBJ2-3	TGCGCCAGCAGCCTTGGGGGACAGTTTACAGATACGCAGTATTTT	CASSLGGQFTDTQYF
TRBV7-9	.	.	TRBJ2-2	TGTGCCAGCAGCTTACCGGTGGACAGCCTACCTACCGGGGAGCTGTTTTTT	CASSLPVDSLPTGELFF
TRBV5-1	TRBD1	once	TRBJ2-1	TGCGCCAGCAGCTTCGACAGGGCACTAGGGAATGAGCAGTTCTTC	CASSFDRALGNEQFF
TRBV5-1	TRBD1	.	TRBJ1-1	TGCGCCAGCAGCCCTGGACAGGGTGAAACTGAAGCTTTCTTT	CASSPGQGETEAFF
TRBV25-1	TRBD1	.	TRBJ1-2	TGTGCCAGCAGTGAATCTCTAAGGGACAGACTGGCCTTC	CASSESLRDRLAF
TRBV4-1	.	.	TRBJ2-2	TGCGCCAGCAGCCAGCGACTAGGGGAAATAGCAACCGGGGAGCTGTTTTTT	CASSQRLGEIATGELFF
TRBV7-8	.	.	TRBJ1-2	TGTGCCAGCAGCCCCGTGGCCCGGGGGTCCCCCCCGTCTTATGGCTACACCTTC	CASSPVARGSPPSYGYTF
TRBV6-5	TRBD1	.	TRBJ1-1	TGTGCCAGCAGTTACGCCCGGGACAGGGGACACACTGAAGCTTTCTTT	CASSYARDRGHTEAFF
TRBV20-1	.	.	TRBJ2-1	TGCAGTGCTAGACAGTTGGTTGAGCAGTTCTTC	CSARQLVEQFF
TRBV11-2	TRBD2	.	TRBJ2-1	TGTGCCAGCAGCGGTAGCGGGGGGACCTACAATGAGCAGTTCTTC	CASSGSGGTYNEQFF
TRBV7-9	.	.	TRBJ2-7	TGTGCCAGCAGCTTAGAAGCTGGCAGGGGCGGCCACGAGCAGTACTTC	CASSLEAGRGGHEQYF
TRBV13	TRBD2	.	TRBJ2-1	TGTGCCAGCAGCTTAGGACGGGGGGGCGGCGAGCAGTTCTTC	CASSLGRGGGEQFF
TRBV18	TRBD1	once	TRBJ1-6	TGTGCCAGCTCACCTACGGGACAGGGGGCTGGTTCACCCCTCCACTTT	CASSPTGQGAGSPLHF
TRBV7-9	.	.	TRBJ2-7	TGTGCCAGCAGCTCCCTCCATGACCTGGGCTTGATCGAGCAGTACTTC	CASSSLHDLGLIEQYF
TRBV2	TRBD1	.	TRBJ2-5	TGTGCCAGCAAACAGGGGTTACAAGAGACCCAGTACTTC	CASKQGLQETQYF
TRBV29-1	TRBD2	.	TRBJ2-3	TGCAGCGAGTCACTAGCGGGCACAGATACGCAGTATTTT	CSESLAGTDTQYF
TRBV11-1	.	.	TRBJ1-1	TGTGCCAGCAGCTGGACCGGGGGCACTGAAGCTTTCTTT	CASSWTGGTEAFF
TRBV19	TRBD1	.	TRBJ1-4	TGTGCCAGTAATCGGGGACAGTCTGCAACTAATGAAAAACTGTTTTTT	CASNRGQSATNEKLFF
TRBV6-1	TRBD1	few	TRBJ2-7	TGTGCCAGCAGAAGGGACAGCAACTACGAGCAGTACTTC	CASRRDSNYEQYF
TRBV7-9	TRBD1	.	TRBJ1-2	TGTGCCAGCAGTCTGTCCGGGACAGCTTATGGCTACACCTTC	CASSLSGTAYGYTF
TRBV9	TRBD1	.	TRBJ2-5	TGTGCCAGCAGCGAACAGGGGAGCCAAGAGACCCAGTACTTC	CASSEQGSQETQYF
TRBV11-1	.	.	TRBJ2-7	TGTGCCAGCAGCTTTAGACAGCCTCCTTTATTTGAGCAGTACTTC	CASSFRQPPLFEQYF
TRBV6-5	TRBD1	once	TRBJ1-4	TGTGCCAGCAGTTACGACAGGGAAGAAAAACTGTTTTTT	CASSYDREEKLFF
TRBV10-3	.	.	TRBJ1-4	TGTGCCATCAGTGCTTCCACTAATGAAAAACTGTTTTTT	CAISASTNEKLFF
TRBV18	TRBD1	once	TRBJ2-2	TGTGCCAGCTCACCGCTCACAGGGGGCAAAGAGCTGTTTTTT	CASSPLTGGKELFF
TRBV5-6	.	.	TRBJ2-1	TGTGCCAGCAGCTTGGGTTTAGCGGCTTACAATGAGCAGTTCTTC	CASSLGLAAYNEQFF
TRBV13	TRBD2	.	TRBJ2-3	TGTGCCAGCAGCCACCTACTAGCGGGGGTCACAGATACGCAGTATTTT	CASSHLLAGVTDTQYF
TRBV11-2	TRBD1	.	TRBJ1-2	TGTGCCAGCAACTCTTCCCCACAGGGGGCAGGTGGCTACACCTTC	CASNSSPQGAGGYTF
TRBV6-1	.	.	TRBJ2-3	TGTGCCAGCGAACGACTAGGGGTGGATACGCAGTATTTT	CASERLGVDTQYF
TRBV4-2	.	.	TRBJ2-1	TGTGCCAGCAGCCCCGCGGGTGGCTCCTACAATGAGCAGTTCTTC	CASSPAGGSYNEQFF